This passage covers 15 T cell receptor beta chains from one sample sequenced in a study of blood T cell repertoires in COVID-19. TCRdb keeps only in-frame clones here, not all; method: immunoSEQ multiplex PCR. The sample has some 120,000 clones, approximately 84% seen once. The source material was peripheral blood. These receptors all come from a woman aged 25 to 39 who had recovered from COVID-19.

This clone has more than one count but fewer than ten. This rearrangement joins TRBV3-1 (or the pseudogene TRBV3-2) to TRBJ1-3; 7 bases line up with TRBD1. This CDR3 has 15 residues. Unmatched junction bases numbered 6, after V lost 4 bases and J lost 3 bases. Germline V gives CDR1 LGHDT, CDR2 YNNKEL (reference sequence). CDR3 DNA: TGTGCCAGCAGCCTTGGACAGGCGGATGGAAACACCATATATTTT. It specifies CASSLGQADGNTIYF.

The V and J genes are TRBV6-5 and TRBJ2-7; possible D gene TRBD1, 5 bases. The CDR3 spans 14 residues. Trimming pared 0 bases from V and 4 bases from J, leaving 10 bases between. Germline V CDR1 and CDR2: MNHEY, SVGAGI. The CDR3 DNA sequence: TGTGCCAGCAGTTACTCTGCAGGGATGTACGAGCAGTACTTC. It specifies CASSYSAGMYEQYF.

This clone has a handful of counts. The CDR3 sequence: CASSPLGGGYTF. In nucleotides, the CDR3 is TGTGCCAGCAGCCCCCTCGGGGGTGGCTACACCTTC. The V gene is TRBV7-2, the J gene TRBJ1-2; possible D gene TRBD1, 5 bases. CDR3 length: 12 amino acids. Germline V CDR1 and CDR2: SGHTA, FQGNSA. V lost 5 bases, J lost 7 bases, and 11 bases lay in between. Together with reference TRBV7-2 and TRBJ1-2, the CDR3 gives the full variable domain: GAGVSQSPSNKVTEKGKDVELRCDPISGHTALYWYRQSLGQGLEFLIYFQGNSAPDKSGLPSDRFSAERTGGSVSTLTIQRTQQEDSAVYLCASSPLGGGYTFGSGTRLTVV.

The chain combines TRBV28 with TRBJ1-3; D remains unclear. Germline V gives CDR1 MDHEN, CDR2 SYDVKM. Trimming pared 5 bases from V and 4 bases from J, leaving 9 bases between. The CDR3 contains 13 residues. The CDR3 loop reads CASSRSRGNTIYF. In nucleotides, the CDR3 is TGTGCCAGCAGTCGGAGCCGCGGAAACACCATATATTTT.

This clone was seen a few times. The V and J genes are TRBV19 and TRBJ1-5; TRBD1 aligns across 11 bases. From germline, CDR1 is LNHDA and CDR2 SQIVND (reference sequence). The CDR3 is 16 residues long. Germline trimming cut 3 bases from V and 6 bases from J; bases unmatched to any gene: 7. CDR3 residues: CASSMMDRGLSQPQHF. For the CDR3, the DNA is TGTGCCAGTAGTATGATGGACAGGGGGCTCAGTCAGCCCCAGCATTTT.

The genes are TRBV19 and TRBJ1-5, with D hard to call. CDR3 length: 15 amino acids. CDR1 is LNHDA and CDR2 is SQIVND in the germline V gene (reference sequence). Deletions cut 11 bases from V and 3 bases from J, with 20 bases between. The DNA for the CDR3 is TGTGCCTGCCAGCCTGCGGGGAGGAACAATCAGCCCCAGCATTTT. Amino acids: CACQPAGRNNQPQHF.

The CDR3 reads CASSVAEKGYGNTIYF. The CDR3 nucleotides read TGTGCCAGCAGCGTAGCCGAGAAGGGGTATGGAAACACCATATATTTT. This chain connects TRBV9 to TRBJ1-3, with D possibly TRBD1 on 5 matching bases. This CDR3 is 16 amino acids long. V lost 0 bases to trimming and J lost 3 bases, with 13 bases between them. In germline, CDR1 is SGDLS, CDR2 YYNGEE.

CDR3 residues: CASSAASGRTDTQYF. CDR3 bases: TGTGCCAGCAGCGCAGCCAGCGGGAGGACAGATACGCAGTATTTT. This chain uses TRBV9 with TRBJ2-3, with 9 bases fitting TRBD2. Germline V lookup: CDR1 SGDLS, CDR2 YYNGEE. The CDR3 is 15 amino acids. The junction had 5 bases not matched to a gene; V was cut back by 3 bases and J by 3 bases.

The chain combines TRBV30 with TRBJ2-7; 7 bases match TRBD1. Trimming cost V 3 bases and J 3 bases; bases outside gene matches: 8. Germline assignment: CDR1 GTSNPN and CDR2 SVGIG (reference sequence). This CDR3 spans 14 amino acids. The CDR3 region has the DNA TGTGCCTGGAGGCTGGCAGGGGGTAGCTACGAGCAGTACTTC. It specifies CAWRLAGGSYEQYF.

V and J are TRBV30 and TRBJ1-4, with D perhaps TRBD1 (5 bases). This CDR3 is 13 amino acids long. Per the germline V gene, CDR1 is GTSNPN and CDR2 is SVGIG (reference sequence). V was cut by 5 bases and J by 10 bases, with 17 bases left in between. CDR3 coding DNA: TGTGCCTGGGAAGGGAAGACAGCTGGAAAACTGTTTTTT. It translates to CAWEGKTAGKLFF.

The chain combines TRBV12-3 or TRBV12-4 with TRBJ2-7; D call uncertain. Trimming left V 5 bases short and J 3 bases short, with 11 bases between. This CDR3 has 13 residues. The CDR3 region is CASSPDDFYEQYF. The CDR3 DNA reads TGTGCCAGCAGTCCGGATGACTTCTACGAGCAGTACTTC.

This clone was observed a single time. V gene TRBV3-1 (or the pseudogene TRBV3-2) combines with J gene TRBJ2-1; TRBD2 matches at 11 bases. The CDR3 is made up of 17 amino acids. After removal of 5 bases from V and 7 bases from J, the junction contained 13 bases not matched to a gene. Germline assignment: CDR1 LGHDT and CDR2 YNNKEL (reference sequence). CDR3 residues: CASSSVVTSGSRNEQFF. In DNA, the CDR3 is TGTGCCAGCAGCTCTGTAGTTACTAGCGGGAGTAGAAATGAGCAGTTCTTC.

CDR3 sequence reads: CASSPGQGSVGYTF. CDR3 sequence (DNA): TGTGCCAGCAGCCCTGGACAGGGATCGGTTGGCTACACCTTC. This chain joins TRBV11-2 and TRBJ1-2, with TRBD1 matching over 8 bases. Per the germline V gene, CDR1 is SGHAT and CDR2 is FQNNGV. There are 14 residues in the CDR3. V gave up 5 bases and J gave up 7 bases; unmatched junction bases: 9.

The gene calls are TRBV2 and TRBJ2-2; TRBD2 matches at 7 bases. The CDR3 extends over 15 amino acids. Germline CDR1 and CDR2: SNHLY and FYNNEI. V lost 5 bases and J lost 4; bases outside the gene matches: 7. The CDR3 protein is CASSQSGIGTGELFF. CDR3 in DNA: TGTGCCAGCAGTCAAAGCGGGATAGGCACCGGGGAGCTGTTTTTT.

On this clone itself: Other DNA sequences in this sample translate to the same CDR3. The chain joins TRBV5-1 to TRBJ1-2; no clear D. Germline V gene lookup returns CDR1 SGHRS and CDR2 YFSETQ. This CDR3 region has 14 residues. Trimming stripped 4 bases from V and 2 bases from J, with 12 bases between. In DNA form, the CDR3 reads TGCGCCAGCAGCCTGGGCGGAGAAAACTATGGCTACACCTTC. It yields the protein CASSLGGENYGYTF.